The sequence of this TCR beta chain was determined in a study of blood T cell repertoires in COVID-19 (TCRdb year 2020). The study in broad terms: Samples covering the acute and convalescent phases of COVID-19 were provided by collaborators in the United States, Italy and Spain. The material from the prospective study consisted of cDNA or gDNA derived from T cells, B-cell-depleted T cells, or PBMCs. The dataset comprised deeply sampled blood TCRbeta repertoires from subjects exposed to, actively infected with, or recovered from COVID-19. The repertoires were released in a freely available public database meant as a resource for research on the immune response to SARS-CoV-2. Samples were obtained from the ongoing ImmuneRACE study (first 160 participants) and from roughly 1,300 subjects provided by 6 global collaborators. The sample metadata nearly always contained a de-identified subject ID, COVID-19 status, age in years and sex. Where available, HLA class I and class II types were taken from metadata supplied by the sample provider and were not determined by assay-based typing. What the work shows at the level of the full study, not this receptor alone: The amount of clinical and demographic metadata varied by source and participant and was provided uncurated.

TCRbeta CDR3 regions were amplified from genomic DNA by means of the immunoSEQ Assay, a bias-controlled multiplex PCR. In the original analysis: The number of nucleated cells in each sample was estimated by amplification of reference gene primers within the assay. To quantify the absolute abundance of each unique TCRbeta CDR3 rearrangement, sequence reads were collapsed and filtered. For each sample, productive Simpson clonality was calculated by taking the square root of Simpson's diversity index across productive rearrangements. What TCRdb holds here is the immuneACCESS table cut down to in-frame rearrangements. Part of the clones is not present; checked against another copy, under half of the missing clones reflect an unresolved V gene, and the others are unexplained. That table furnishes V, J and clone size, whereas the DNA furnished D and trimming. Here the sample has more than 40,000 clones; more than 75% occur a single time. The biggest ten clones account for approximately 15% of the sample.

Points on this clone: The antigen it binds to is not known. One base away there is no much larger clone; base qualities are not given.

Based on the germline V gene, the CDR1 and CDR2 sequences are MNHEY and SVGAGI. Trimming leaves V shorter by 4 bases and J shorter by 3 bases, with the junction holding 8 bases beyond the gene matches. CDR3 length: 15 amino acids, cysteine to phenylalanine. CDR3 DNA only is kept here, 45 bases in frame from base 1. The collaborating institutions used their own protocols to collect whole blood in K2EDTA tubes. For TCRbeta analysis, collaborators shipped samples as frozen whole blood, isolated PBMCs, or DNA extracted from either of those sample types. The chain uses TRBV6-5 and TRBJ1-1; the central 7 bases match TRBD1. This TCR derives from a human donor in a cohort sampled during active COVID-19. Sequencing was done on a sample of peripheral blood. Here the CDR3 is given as CASSSADRVDTEAFF. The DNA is TGTGCCAGCAGTTCCGCCGACAGGGTTGACACTGAAGCTTTCTTT.